Following are 11 T cell receptor beta chains from one sample sequenced in a study of T-cell reconstitution after alpha-beta-depleted transplantation in children. Molecular barcoding with unique molecular identifiers was used for the TCRbeta library. TCRdb re-derived calls from the PCR reads in MiXCR, one entry per CDR3 protein. The repertoire holds about 78,000 distinct CDR3 sequences, with 13% to 15% as singletons. The sequencing here drew on PBMCs, mostly from graft donor cells, taken 180 days after TCRalphabeta/CD19-depleted stem cell transplant. The receptors originated from a male patient between 2 and 9 years old who had a stem cell transplant for acute lymphoblastic leukemia, so the T cells may come from the graft donor.

This clonotype has more than one count but fewer than ten. V gene TRBV5-1 combines with J gene TRBJ1-1, with a possible D match to TRBD1 (5 bases). This CDR3 is 15 amino acids long. Per the germline V gene, CDR1 is SGHRS and CDR2 is YFSETQ. V shed 2 bases and J shed 1 base, with 12 bases lying between them. The CDR3 loop reads CASSFTGQTNTEAFF. CDR3 sequence (DNA): TGCGCCAGCAGCTTTACAGGACAAACGAACACTGAAGCTTTCTTT. Drawing the rest from reference TRBV5-1 and TRBJ1-1, the complete variable domain is KAGVTQTPRYLIKTRGQQVTLSCSPISGHRSVSWYQQTPGQGLQFLFEYFSETQRNKGNFPGRFSGRQFSNSRSEMNVSTLELGDSALYLCASSFTGQTNTEAFFGQGTRLTVV.

This clonotype showed up just a few times. This CDR3 reads CASSERSPNTEAFF. CDR3 DNA: TGCGCCAGCAGTGAGAGGAGCCCGAACACTGAAGCTTTCTTT. The chain uses TRBV10-2 and TRBJ1-1, with D unresolved. Deletions cut 2 bases from V and 1 base from J, with 8 bases between. This CDR3 contains 14 residues. CDR1 WSHSY and CDR2 SAAADI come from the germline V gene.

This clonotype turned up a few times. V is TRBV27 and J is TRBJ1-2; the D gene is possibly TRBD1 (5 bases). V lost 0 bases to trimming and J lost 1 base, with 9 bases between them. CDR1 is MNHEY and CDR2 is SMNVEV in the germline V gene (reference sequence). The CDR3 length is 15 residues. This CDR3 reads CASSLSRDHNYGYTF. DNA for the CDR3: TGTGCCAGCAGTTTATCCCGGGACCATAACTATGGCTACACCTTC.

The chain carries TRBV5-1 and TRBJ2-7; D possibly corresponds to TRBD2 (5 bases). Germline V CDR1 and CDR2: SGHRS, YFSETQ. The V gene lost 2 bases and the J gene lost 0 bases, with 9 bases spanning the gap. CDR3 size: 14 residues. CDR3 sequence reads: CASSFEGRSYEQYF. The CDR3 DNA follows: TGCGCCAGCAGCTTCGAGGGTCGCTCCTACGAGCAGTACTTC.

The rearrangement joins TRBV4-2 to TRBJ1-5, with D possibly matching TRBD1 (6 bases). V lost 0 bases to trimming and J lost 0 bases, with 9 bases between them. Germline V gene sequence: CDR1 LGHNA, CDR2 YNFKEQ. The CDR3 is 16 amino acids. CDR3 bases: TGTGCCAGCAGCCAAGATGGGACAACTAGCAATCAGCCCCAGCATTTT. This sequence encodes CASSQDGTTSNQPQHF.

The CDR3, as DNA: TGTGCCAGCTCACCAGGGGGACAGGGGACCTATGGCTACACCTTC. Protein sequence: CASSPGGQGTYGYTF. This sequence joins TRBV18 and TRBJ1-2; 10 positions match TRBD1. V trimming: 2 bases; J trimming: 4 bases; junction bases outside the gene matches: 4. This CDR3 comprises 15 residues. Per the germline V gene, CDR1 is KGHSH and CDR2 is LQKENI. The entire variable domain, with the rest obtained from reference TRBV18 and TRBJ1-2, is as follows: NAGVMQNPRHLVRRRGQEARLRCSPMKGHSHVYWYRQLPEEGLKFMVYLQKENIIDESGMPKERFSAEFPKEGPSILRIQQVVRGDSAAYFCASSPGGQGTYGYTFGSGTRLTVV.

The chain carries TRBV5-1 and TRBJ1-5; possibly TRBD1 for D (5 bases). The V end was cut by 0 bases, the J end by 3 bases, with 10 bases between. Looked up from germline, CDR1 is SGHRS and CDR2 is YFSETQ. CDR3 length: 15 residues. DNA of the CDR3: TGCGCCAGCAGCTTGGCGGGGGGTTTCAATCAGCCCCAGCATTTT. Translated, it gives CASSLAGGFNQPQHF.

This clonotype was seen a few times. The rearrangement joins TRBV5-1 to TRBJ2-7, with a possible D match to TRBD2 (5 bases). V gave up 3 bases and J gave up 2 bases, with 9 bases separating them. Germline lookup yields CDR1 SGHRS and CDR2 YFSETQ. The CDR3 has 13 residues. CDR3 sequence reads: CASSWTEPYEQYF. DNA of the CDR3: TGCGCCAGCAGCTGGACTGAACCCTACGAGCAGTACTTC.

This sequence joins TRBV27 and TRBJ2-1; TRBD2 agrees at 7 bases. The germline CDR1 and CDR2 sequences are MNHEY and SMNVEV (reference sequence). The CDR3 extends over 16 amino acids. Trimming at V came to 1 base and at J to 4 bases, leaving 7 bases not matched to a gene. The CDR3 nucleotides read TGTGCCAGCAGTTTATATTACGGGAGGTCTTACAATGAGCAGTTCTTC. It translates to CASSLYYGRSYNEQFF.

The rearrangement links TRBV5-1 to TRBJ1-2; 7 bases map to TRBD1. The CDR3 is 15 amino acids. After removal of 4 bases from V and 5 bases from J, the junction contained 11 bases not matched to a gene. CDR1 is SGHRS, CDR2 YFSETQ, per germline. DNA for the CDR3: TGCGCCAGCAGCGTCGGGACAGCCCTGCGGTATGGCTACACCTTC. Protein sequence: CASSVGTALRYGYTF.

This chain links TRBV27 with TRBJ1-5, with D possibly TRBD1 on 6 matching bases. Trimming removed 6 bases at V and 7 bases at J, with 13 bases between. The CDR3 is made up of 13 amino acids. Germline CDR1 reads MNHEY; CDR2 reads SMNVEV (reference sequence). The CDR3: CASSYRVRQPQHF. CDR3 DNA sequence: TGTGCCAGCAGCTACAGGGTGAGGCAGCCCCAGCATTTT.